This T cell receptor beta chain was identified in a study of Ad26.COV2.S vaccination and SARS-CoV-2 variants. Across the whole study: The donor participated in the COV1001 trial, in its Ad26.COV2.S arm. Recipients of Ad26.COV2.S got it intramuscularly, once or twice 56 days apart.

This CDR3 spans 16 amino acids. Germline CDR1 reads SGHAT; CDR2 reads FQNNGV. V was trimmed by 2 bases and J by 0 bases, leaving 11 bases between them. Produced via immunoSEQ multiplex PCR; TCRdb's table is partial and in-frame only. The sample has approximately 460,000 clones, 80% to 90% seen once. The treatment was: over 15 received Ad26.COV2.S at low or high dose, single or two shots; about 5 received placebo; per-sample allocation not given. Specimens were obtained on day 63 following the first vaccine or placebo injection. V gene TRBV11-2 combines with J gene TRBJ1-3; D might be TRBD1 (5 bases). This TCR was recovered from a person aged 18-65 years who received the Ad26.COV2.S COVID-19 vaccine or a placebo. The source was peripheral blood, collected in a trial of Ad26.COV2.S vaccine versus placebo. CDR3 nucleotides: TGTGCCAGCAGCTTAAAGGGGTCCAGCTCTGGAAACACCATATATTTT. As protein: CASSLKGSSSGNTIYF.